The rows below give T cell receptor beta chains drawn from one sample of a study of cytomegalovirus exposure and HLA in healthy donors. Assay: immunoSEQ multiplex PCR; the TCRdb copy retains only in-frame clones and omits some. This sample has about 230,000 clones, with more than 75% found just once. Sequencing was carried out using PBMCs. The origin of the receptors is a human donor in good health. The CDR3 runs from the conserved cysteine through the conserved F or W. A D gene is named only where the DNA matches it firmly.

J gene	V gene	CDR3 length	D gene	CDR3 protein
TRBJ1-6	TRBV4-1	16	-	CASSQLSVFAYSPLHF
TRBJ2-7	TRBV5-5	15	TRBD2	CASSYGTSGSDEQYF
TRBJ2-7	TRBV13	16	TRBD2	CASSSLTSGRGNEQYF
TRBJ2-7	TRBV6-5	11	-	CASSQAHEQYF
TRBJ2-2	TRBV13	17	-	CASSLVGQGPNTGELFF
TRBJ2-3	TRBV7-3	18	TRBD2	CASSPRGTSGSRADTQYF
TRBJ2-3	TRBV28	15	-	CASSLYRAGPDTQYF
TRBJ1-2	TRBV2	14	-	CASKVGGASYGYTF
TRBJ2-7	TRBV7-9	15	TRBD1	CASSTMTGGLREQYF
TRBJ2-1	TRBV6-1	12	TRBD1	CASSEGDRAPFF
TRBJ2-1	TRBV11-3	15	TRBD1	CASSRDRGSMGEQFF
TRBJ1-3	TRBV25-1	15	TRBD1	CASSEGGTGGNTIYF
TRBJ2-7	TRBV28	18	TRBD2	CASSLGTSGRRLDYEQYF
TRBJ2-3	TRBV9	15	TRBD2	CASSVLAGGTDTQYF
TRBJ1-4	TRBV19	14	TRBD1	CATHRQGNGEKLFF
TRBJ1-2	TRBV2	14	-	CASSPERKNYGYTF
TRBJ2-5	TRBV6-1	11	-	CASSRVPEQYF
TRBJ1-1	TRBV27	13	-	CASRTTGTAEAFF
TRBJ2-7	TRBV9	16	-	CASSVGGETRTYEQYF
TRBJ1-2	TRBV29-1	14	TRBD1	CSVGGTGPNYGYTF
TRBJ1-3	TRBV4-2	14	TRBD1	CATRTQTDRGTIYF
TRBJ1-1	TRBV4-1	16	TRBD1	CASSQAGDSLNTEAFF
TRBJ1-5	TRBV19	16	TRBD1	CASSIDLGQEYQPQHF
TRBJ2-7	TRBV9	14	TRBD2	CASSPRGGDDEQYF
TRBJ2-2	TRBV7-3	17	TRBD2	CASSPPGGSPDTGELFF
TRBJ2-1	TRBV19	16	TRBD1	CASYPQSGQEYNEQFF
TRBJ1-5	TRBV28	18	TRBD1	CASSYGNRGSRSNQPQHF
TRBJ2-3	TRBV28	14	-	CASLAQTYTDTQYF
TRBJ2-7	TRBV5-1	15	TRBD2	CASSTGLAGSNEQYF
TRBJ2-1	TRBV7-2	14	-	CASSRRRDSNEQFF
TRBJ2-3	TRBV7-9	18	TRBD1	CSSSLDSSETGDTDTQYF
TRBJ1-3	TRBV7-2	14	TRBD1	CASGRDRVGNTIYF
TRBJ2-1	TRBV7-3	15	-	CASSLEPTSYNEQFF
TRBJ1-2	TRBV29-1	14	TRBD1	CSVVDRAVDYGYTF
TRBJ2-6	TRBV5-1	16	-	CASSLASGSGANVLTF
TRBJ1-5	TRBV28	15	TRBD1	CATAPIMTGNQPQHF
TRBJ1-1	TRBV2	11	-	CASLSRVAAFF
TRBJ2-7	TRBV5-4	13	-	CASSFGTSYEQYF
TRBJ1-2	TRBV13	15	-	CASSPRGGLNYGYTF
TRBJ2-3	TRBV27	17	TRBD2	CASSGILAGVGTDTQYF
TRBJ2-1	TRBV6-5	15	TRBD2	CASSYGGSGGNEQFF
TRBJ2-1	TRBV30	19	-	CAWSVLGGARGQAYNEQFF
TRBJ2-7	TRBV28	15	TRBD2	CASSQPGLAAYEQYF
TRBJ1-1	TRBV5-1	13	-	CASTPGLNTEAFF
TRBJ2-1	TRBV7-2	16	TRBD2	CASSTSSGRASNEQFF
TRBJ2-1	TRBV2	11	-	CASSRENEQFF
TRBJ1-1	TRBV6-1	15	-	CASSEAFLGGTEAFF
TRBJ2-5	TRBV11-2	16	TRBD1	CASSSLPQGAGETQYF
TRBJ2-5	TRBV5-6	17	-	CASSFAALGHIQETQYF
TRBJ1-1	TRBV9	15	-	CASSTTAYLNTEAFF
TRBJ2-4	TRBV27	16	-	CASSLGSIEAKNIQYF